This T cell receptor beta chain was obtained from a study of identical twins. This clonotype was seen more than once but under ten times. Its antigen remains unknown. V gave up 1 base and J gave up 2 bases; unmatched junction bases: 2. Germline loops: CDR1 KGHSH, CDR2 LQKENI. The CDR3 length is 15 residues. A universal primer site was incorporated via template switching, and the cDNA contained unique molecular identifiers. From the 5' RACE reads, TCRdb called clonotypes with MiXCR, one entry per CDR3 protein. The sample consists of 1.5 million to 2 million distinct CDR3 sequences, about 31% of them appearing once. Findings of the study overall: There were fewer insertions in abundant cord blood beta clonotypes, but memory repertoires showed no such pattern. Out-of-frame alpha sequences common to twins were enriched for low generation probability.

Sequencing used cord blood. This clonotype was sampled from a newborn girl in good health. The gene calls are TRBV18 and TRBJ1-5; 7 bases fit TRBD1. CDR3 sequence reads: CASSPQGAGNQPQHF. CDR3 nucleotide sequence: TGTGCCAGCTCACCACAGGGGGCAGGCAATCAGCCCCAGCATTTT.